This entry concerns a single T cell receptor (beta chain). As processed by the authors: Amplifying reference gene primers gave estimates of nucleated cell counts. The repertoire was sequenced with immunoSEQ multiplex PCR; TCRdb's copy has only in-frame clones and lacks some. V and J calls and clone size are those listed in that table; D and trimming were worked out from the DNA. This sample has 150,000 to 200,000 clones; around four fifths occur once, and the top ten carry 10% to 15%. The data were taken from a study of blood T cell repertoires in COVID-19. This clonotype was obtained from a man between 65 and 80 years old who had recovered from COVID-19. The sequenced material came from peripheral blood.

The CDR3 is CASRKQGADGYTF. CDR3 DNA: TGTGCCAGCAGAAAACAGGGGGCAGATGGCTACACCTTC. V is TRBV28 and J is TRBJ1-2, with 9 nucleotides matching TRBD1. V lost 6 bases to trimming and J lost 6 bases; unmatched junction nucleotides: 5. The CDR3 totals 13 residues. CDR1 MDHEN and CDR2 SYDVKM come from the germline V gene.